What follows is one TCR beta chain and its context. As yet, its antigen is unknown. This sample stems from a study of T-cell memory formation after mild COVID-19. Overall study: The TCR clusters were mostly specific to one donor.

Study observations and caveats: Contracting clones from day 15 to 85 showed balanced CD4/CD8; later expanders favored CD4+.

Using its own MiXCR run on the 5' RACE reads, TCRdb lists one record per CDR3 protein. There are some 340,000 distinct CDR3 sequences in the sample; 13% occur only once, and 20% to 25% lies in the top ten. Germline CDR1 LGHNA, CDR2 YSLEER. Trimming at V came to 3 bases and at J to 2 bases, leaving 5 bases not matched to a gene. CDR3 length equals 16 residues. This sequence originates from a man between 18 and 35 years old who had mild COVID-19 (a few samples of this study predate the infection). Cell type and time point are not known. The chain has TRBV4-3 and TRBJ2-1, with 9 bases that match TRBD2. Source material: PBMCs or a T cell subset sorted from them (not recorded which). DNA for the CDR3: TGCGCCAGCAGCCACCGCGGGGGGGCGCCCTACAATGAGCAGTTCTTC. Its translation: CASSHRGGAPYNEQFF.